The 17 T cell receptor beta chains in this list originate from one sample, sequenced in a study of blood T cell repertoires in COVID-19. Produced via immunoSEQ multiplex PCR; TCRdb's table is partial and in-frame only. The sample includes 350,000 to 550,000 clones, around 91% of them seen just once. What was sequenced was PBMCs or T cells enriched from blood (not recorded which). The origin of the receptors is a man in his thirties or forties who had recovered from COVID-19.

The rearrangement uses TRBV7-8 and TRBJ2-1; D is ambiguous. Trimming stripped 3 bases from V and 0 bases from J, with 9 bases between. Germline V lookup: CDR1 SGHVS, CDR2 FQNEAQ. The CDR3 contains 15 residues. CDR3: CASSFGGASYNEQFF. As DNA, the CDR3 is TGTGCCAGCAGCTTCGGCGGAGCCTCCTACAATGAGCAGTTCTTC.

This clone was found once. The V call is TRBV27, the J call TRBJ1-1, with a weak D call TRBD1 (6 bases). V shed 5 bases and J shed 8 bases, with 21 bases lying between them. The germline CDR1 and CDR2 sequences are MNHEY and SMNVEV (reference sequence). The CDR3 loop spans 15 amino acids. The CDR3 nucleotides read TGTGCCAGCAGTCCCGAACAGGGCCCGACGTCGGAAGCTTTCTTT. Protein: CASSPEQGPTSEAFF.

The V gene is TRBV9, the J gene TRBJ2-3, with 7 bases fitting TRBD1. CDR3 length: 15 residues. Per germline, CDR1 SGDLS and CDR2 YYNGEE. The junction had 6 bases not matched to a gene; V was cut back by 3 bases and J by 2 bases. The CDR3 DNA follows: TGTGCCAGCAGCGAATACCAGGGGGTCACAGATACGCAGTATTTT. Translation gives CASSEYQGVTDTQYF.

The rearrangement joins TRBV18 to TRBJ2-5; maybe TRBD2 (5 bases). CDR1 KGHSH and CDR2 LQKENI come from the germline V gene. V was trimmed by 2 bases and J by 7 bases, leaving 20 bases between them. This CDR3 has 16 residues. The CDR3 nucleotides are TGTGCCAGCTCACCATCGGGGTCGTCTTACATTGGGACCCAGTACTTC. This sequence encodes CASSPSGSSYIGTQYF.

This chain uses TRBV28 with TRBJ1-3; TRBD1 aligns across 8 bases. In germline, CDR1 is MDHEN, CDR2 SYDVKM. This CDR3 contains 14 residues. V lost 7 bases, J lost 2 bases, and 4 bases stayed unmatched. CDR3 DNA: TGTGCCAGCACCAAGACAGGGGCTGGAAACACCATATATTTT. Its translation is CASTKTGAGNTIYF.

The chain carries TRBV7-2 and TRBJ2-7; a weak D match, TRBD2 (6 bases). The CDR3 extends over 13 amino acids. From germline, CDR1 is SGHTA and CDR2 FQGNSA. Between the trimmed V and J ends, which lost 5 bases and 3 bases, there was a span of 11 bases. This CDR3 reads CASSAGTYYEQYF. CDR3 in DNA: TGTGCCAGCAGCGCCGGGACTTACTACGAGCAGTACTTC.

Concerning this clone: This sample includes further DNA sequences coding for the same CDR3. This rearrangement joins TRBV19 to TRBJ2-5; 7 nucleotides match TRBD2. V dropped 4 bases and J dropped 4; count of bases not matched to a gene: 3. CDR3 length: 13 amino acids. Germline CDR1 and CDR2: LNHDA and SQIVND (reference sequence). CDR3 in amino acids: CASSTSGGETQYF. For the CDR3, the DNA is TGTGCCAGTAGTACTAGCGGCGGAGAGACCCAGTACTTC.

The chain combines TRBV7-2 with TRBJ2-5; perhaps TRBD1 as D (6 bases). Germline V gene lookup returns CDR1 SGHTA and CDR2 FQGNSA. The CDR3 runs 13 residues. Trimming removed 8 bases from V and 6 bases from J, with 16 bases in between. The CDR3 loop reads CASLRDTIKTQYF. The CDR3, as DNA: TGTGCCAGCCTTAGGGACACGATAAAGACCCAGTACTTC.

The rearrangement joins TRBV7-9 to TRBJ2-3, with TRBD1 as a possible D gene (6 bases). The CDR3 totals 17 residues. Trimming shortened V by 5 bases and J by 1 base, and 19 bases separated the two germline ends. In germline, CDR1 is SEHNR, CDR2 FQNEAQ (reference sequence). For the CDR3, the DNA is TGTGCCAGCAGCCCAGAACAGGGCCCCCGGGGCACAGATACGCAGTATTTT. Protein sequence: CASSPEQGPRGTDTQYF.

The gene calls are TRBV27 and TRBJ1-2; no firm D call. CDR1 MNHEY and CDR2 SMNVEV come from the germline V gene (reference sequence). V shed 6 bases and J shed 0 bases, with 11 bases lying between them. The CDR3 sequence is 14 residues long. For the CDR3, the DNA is TGTGCCAGCAGGCCGGGAAGAACTAACTATGGCTACACCTTC. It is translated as CASRPGRTNYGYTF.

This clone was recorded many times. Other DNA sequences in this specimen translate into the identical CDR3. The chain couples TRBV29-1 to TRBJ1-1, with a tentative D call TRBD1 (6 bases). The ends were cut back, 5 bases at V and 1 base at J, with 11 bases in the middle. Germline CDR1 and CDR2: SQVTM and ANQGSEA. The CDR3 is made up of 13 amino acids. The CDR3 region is CSVLTGRNTEAFF. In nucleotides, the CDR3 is TGCAGCGTTCTGACAGGACGGAACACTGAAGCTTTCTTT.

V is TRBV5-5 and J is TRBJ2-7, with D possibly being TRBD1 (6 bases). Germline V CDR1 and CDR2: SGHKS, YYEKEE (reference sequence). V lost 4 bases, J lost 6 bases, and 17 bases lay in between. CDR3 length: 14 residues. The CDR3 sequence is CASSPYRELAEQYF. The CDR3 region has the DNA TGTGCCAGCAGCCCGTACAGGGAACTGGCCGAGCAGTACTTC.

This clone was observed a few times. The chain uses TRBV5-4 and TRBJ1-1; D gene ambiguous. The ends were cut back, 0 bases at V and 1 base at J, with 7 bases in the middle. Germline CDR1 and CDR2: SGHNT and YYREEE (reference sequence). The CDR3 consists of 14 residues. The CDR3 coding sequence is TGTGCCAGCAGCTTGGAGTCCGGGAACACTGAAGCTTTCTTT. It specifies CASSLESGNTEAFF.

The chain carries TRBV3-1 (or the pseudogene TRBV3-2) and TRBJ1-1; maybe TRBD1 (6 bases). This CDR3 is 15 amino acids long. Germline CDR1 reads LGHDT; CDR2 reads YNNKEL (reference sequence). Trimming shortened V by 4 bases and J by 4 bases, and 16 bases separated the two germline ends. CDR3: CASSPLGGRGTEAFF. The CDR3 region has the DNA TGTGCCAGCAGCCCCCTCGGGGGGCGAGGCACTGAAGCTTTCTTT.

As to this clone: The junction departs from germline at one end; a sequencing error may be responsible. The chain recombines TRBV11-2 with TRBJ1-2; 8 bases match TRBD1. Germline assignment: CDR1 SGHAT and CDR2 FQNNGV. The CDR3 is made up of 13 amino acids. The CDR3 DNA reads TGTGCCAGCAGCTTAGAACCAGGGGGCGGCCGCCACTTC. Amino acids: CASSLEPGGGRHF. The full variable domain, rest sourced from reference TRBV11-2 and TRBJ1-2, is EAGVAQSPRYKIIEKRQSVAFWCNPISGHATLYWYQQILGQGPKLLIQFQNNGVVDDSQLPKDRFSAERLKGVDSTLKIQPAKLEDSAVYLCASSLEPGGGRHFGSGTRLTVV.

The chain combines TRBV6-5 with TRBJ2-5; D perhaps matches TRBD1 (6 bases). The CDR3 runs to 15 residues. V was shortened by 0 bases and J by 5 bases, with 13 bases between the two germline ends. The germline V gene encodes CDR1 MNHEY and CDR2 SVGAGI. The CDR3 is CASSYSQGVGETQYF. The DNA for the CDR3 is TGTGCCAGCAGTTACTCACAGGGTGTCGGGGAGACCCAGTACTTC.

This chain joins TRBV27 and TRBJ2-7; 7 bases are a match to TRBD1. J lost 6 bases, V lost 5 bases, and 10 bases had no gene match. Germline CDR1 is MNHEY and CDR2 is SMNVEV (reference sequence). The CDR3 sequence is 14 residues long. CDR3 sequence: CASSITGVAIEQYF. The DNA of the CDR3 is TGTGCCAGCAGTATTACAGGGGTCGCGATCGAGCAGTACTTC.